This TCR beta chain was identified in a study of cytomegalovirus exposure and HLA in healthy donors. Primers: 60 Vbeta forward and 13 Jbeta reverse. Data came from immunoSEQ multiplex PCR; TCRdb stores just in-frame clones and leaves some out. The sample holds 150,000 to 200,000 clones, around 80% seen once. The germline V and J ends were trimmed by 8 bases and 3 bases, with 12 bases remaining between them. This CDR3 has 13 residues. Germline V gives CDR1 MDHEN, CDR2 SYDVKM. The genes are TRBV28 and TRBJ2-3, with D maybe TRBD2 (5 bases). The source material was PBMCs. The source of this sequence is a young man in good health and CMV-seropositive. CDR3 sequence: CASERLGTDTQYF. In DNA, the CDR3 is TGTGCCAGCGAGCGGTTGGGGACAGATACGCAGTATTTT.